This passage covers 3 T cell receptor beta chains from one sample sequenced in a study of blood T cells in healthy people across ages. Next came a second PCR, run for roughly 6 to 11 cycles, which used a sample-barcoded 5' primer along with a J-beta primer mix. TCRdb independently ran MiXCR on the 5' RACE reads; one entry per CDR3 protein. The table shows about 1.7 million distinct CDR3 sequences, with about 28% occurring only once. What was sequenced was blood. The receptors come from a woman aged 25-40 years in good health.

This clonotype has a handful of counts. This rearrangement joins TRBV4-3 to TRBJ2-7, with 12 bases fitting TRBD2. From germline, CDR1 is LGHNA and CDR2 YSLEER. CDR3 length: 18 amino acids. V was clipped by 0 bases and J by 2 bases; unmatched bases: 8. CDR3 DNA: TGCGCCAGCAGCCAAGAGTTTTGGACTAGCGGGGAAACCTACGAGCAGTACTTC. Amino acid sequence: CASSQEFWTSGETYEQYF.

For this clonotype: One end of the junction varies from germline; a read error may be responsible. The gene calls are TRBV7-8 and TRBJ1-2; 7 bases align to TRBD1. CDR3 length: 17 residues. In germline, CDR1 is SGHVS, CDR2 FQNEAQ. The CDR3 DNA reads TGTGCCGGCAGCTTAGCGGGACAGAGCTCGCCTCTCTATGGCTACACCTTC. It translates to CAGSLAGQSSPLYGYTF.

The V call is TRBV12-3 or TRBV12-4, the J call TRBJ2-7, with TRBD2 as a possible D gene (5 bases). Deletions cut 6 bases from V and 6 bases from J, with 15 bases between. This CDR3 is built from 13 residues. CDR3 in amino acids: CASRKDWRREQYF. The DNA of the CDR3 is TGTGCCAGCAGAAAGGACTGGCGGCGCGAGCAGTACTTC.